Presented here are 2 T cell receptor beta chains from one specimen sequenced in a study of blood T cell repertoires in COVID-19. Repertoires were generated with immunoSEQ multiplex PCR, while TCRdb's copy carries only in-frame clones and drops some. This sample has approximately 160,000 clones; around 80% occur once, and the top ten carry about a tenth. The sequenced sample consisted of peripheral blood. The origin of the receptors is a woman older than 75 with active or convalescent COVID-19.

The rearrangement links TRBV7-2 to TRBJ2-7; 9 nucleotides align to TRBD1. Germline loops: CDR1 SGHTA, CDR2 FQGNSA. CDR3 length: 14 amino acids. The ends lost 2 bases at V and 6 bases at J; junction bases unmatched: 5. The CDR3 DNA follows: TGTGCCAGCAGCTTAAGGACAGGGGCGCGCGAGCAGTACTTC. Residues: CASSLRTGAREQYF.

The genes are TRBV9 and TRBJ2-3; tentatively, D is TRBD2 (7 bases). The ends were cut back, 0 bases at V and 1 base at J, with 12 bases in the middle. CDR1 is SGDLS and CDR2 is YYNGEE in the germline V gene. The CDR3 consists of 16 residues. The CDR3 DNA reads as TGTGCCAGCAGCGTAGGGCGGGGGCAAGGCACAGATACGCAGTATTTT. This translates into CASSVGRGQGTDTQYF.